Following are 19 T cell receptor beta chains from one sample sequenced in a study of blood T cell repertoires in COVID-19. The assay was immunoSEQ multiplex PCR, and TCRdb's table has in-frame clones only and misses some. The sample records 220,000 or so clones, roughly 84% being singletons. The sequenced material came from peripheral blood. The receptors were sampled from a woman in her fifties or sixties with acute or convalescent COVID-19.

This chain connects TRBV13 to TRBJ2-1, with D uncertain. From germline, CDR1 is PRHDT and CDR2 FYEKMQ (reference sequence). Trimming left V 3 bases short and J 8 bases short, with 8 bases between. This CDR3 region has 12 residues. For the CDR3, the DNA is TGTGCCAGCAGCTTCCGGAGTTATGAGCAGTTCTTC. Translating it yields CASSFRSYEQFF.

CDR3 bases: TGTGCCAGCAGCTTAGAGGGCAGGGGGCTTGGGACTGAAGCTTTCTTT. Its protein product is CASSLEGRGLGTEAFF. The V and J genes are TRBV7-6 and TRBJ1-1, with 8 nucleotides matching TRBD1. The CDR3 extends over 16 amino acids. Trimming took 1 base from V and 5 from J; bases not matched to a gene: 9. Germline V gene data show CDR1 as SGHVS and CDR2 as FNYEAQ.

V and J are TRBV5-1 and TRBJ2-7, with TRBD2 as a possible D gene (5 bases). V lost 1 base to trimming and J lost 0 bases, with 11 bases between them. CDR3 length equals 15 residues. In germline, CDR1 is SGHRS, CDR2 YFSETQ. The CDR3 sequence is CASSLRDRSSYEQYF. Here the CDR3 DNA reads TGCGCCAGCAGCTTGCGGGATAGGAGCTCCTACGAGCAGTACTTC.

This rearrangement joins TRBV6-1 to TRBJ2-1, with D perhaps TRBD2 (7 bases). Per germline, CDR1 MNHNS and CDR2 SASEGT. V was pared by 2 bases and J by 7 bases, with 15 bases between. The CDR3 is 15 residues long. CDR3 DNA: TGTGCCAGCAGTGAACTCGGGGGGCTTTGGAATGAGCAGTTCTTC. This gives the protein CASSELGGLWNEQFF.

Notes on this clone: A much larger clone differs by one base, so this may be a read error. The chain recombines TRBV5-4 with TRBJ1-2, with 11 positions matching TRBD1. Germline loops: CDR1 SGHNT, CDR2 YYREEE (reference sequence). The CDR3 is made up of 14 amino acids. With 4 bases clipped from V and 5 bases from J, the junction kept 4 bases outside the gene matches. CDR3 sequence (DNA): TGTGCCAGCAGCCCGGGACAGGGGGGGTATGGCTACACCTTC. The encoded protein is CASSPGQGGYGYTF.

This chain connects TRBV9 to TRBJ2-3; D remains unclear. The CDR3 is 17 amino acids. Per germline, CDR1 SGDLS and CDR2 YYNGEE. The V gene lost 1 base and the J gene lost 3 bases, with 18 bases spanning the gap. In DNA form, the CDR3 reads TGTGCCAGCAGCGTATACCCCCTTGATTGGCAGACAGATACGCAGTATTTT. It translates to CASSVYPLDWQTDTQYF.

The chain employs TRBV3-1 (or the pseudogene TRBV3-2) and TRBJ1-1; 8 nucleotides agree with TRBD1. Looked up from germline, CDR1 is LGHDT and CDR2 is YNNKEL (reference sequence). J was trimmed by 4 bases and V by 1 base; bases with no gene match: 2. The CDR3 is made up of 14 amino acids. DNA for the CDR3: TGTGCCAGCAGCCAAGGGACAGGGTTCACTGAAGCTTTCTTT. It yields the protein CASSQGTGFTEAFF.

The CDR3 nucleotides read TGTGCCAGCAGCCTTGAGACTGCCTCTCTATATGGCTACACCTTC. Its translation: CASSLETASLYGYTF. The rearrangement joins TRBV5-4 to TRBJ1-2; D unclear. V lost 4 bases, J lost 5 bases, and 18 bases lay in between. CDR1 is SGHNT, CDR2 YYREEE, per germline (reference sequence). This CDR3 has 15 residues.

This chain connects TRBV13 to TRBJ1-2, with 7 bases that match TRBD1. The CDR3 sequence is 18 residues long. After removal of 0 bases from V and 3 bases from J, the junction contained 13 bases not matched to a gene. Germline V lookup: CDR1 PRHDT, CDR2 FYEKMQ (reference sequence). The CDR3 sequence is CASSLGAANRGSHYGYTF. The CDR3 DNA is TGTGCCAGCAGCTTAGGAGCAGCTAACAGGGGCTCCCACTATGGCTACACCTTC. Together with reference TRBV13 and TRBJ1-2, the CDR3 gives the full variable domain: AAGVIQSPRHLIKEKRETATLKCYPIPRHDTVYWYQQGPGQDPQFLISFYEKMQSDKGSIPDRFSAQQFSDYHSELNMSSLELGDSALYFCASSLGAANRGSHYGYTFGSGTRLTVV.

The CDR3 region has the DNA TGTGCCAGCAGCAATAACCCCGGACAGAGGACTAATGAAAAACTGTTTTTT. The encoded protein is CASSNNPGQRTNEKLFF. The rearrangement joins TRBV7-3 to TRBJ1-4; tentative D call: TRBD1 (6 bases). Trimming pared 5 bases from V and 2 bases from J, leaving 18 bases between. Germline V gene lookup returns CDR1 SGHTA and CDR2 FQGTGA. CDR3 size: 17 residues.

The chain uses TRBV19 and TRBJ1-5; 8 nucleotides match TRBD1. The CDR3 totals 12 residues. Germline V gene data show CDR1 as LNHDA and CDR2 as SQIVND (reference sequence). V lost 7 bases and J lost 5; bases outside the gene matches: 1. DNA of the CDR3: TGTGCCAGTACGGACAGGGATCAGCCCCAGCATTTT. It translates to CASTDRDQPQHF.

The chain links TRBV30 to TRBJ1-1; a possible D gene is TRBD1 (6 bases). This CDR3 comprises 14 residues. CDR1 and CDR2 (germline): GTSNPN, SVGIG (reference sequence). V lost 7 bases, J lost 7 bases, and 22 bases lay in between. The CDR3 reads CALASFDRLGEAFF. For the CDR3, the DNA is TGTGCCTTAGCCTCCTTCGACAGGTTGGGTGAAGCTTTCTTT.

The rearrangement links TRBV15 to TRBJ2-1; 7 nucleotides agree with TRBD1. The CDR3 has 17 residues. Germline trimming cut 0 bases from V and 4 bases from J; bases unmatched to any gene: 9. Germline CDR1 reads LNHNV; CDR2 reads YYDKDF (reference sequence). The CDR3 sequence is CATSRDNPSGQYNEQFF. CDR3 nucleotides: TGTGCCACCAGCAGAGACAACCCGTCGGGACAGTACAATGAGCAGTTCTTC.

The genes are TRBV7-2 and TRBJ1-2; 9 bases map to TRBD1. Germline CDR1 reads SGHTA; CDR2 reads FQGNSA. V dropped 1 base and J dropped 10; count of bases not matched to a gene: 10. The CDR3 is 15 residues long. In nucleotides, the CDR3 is TGTGCCAGCAGCTTAGTAGAGACAGGGGGGCGTGCCTACACCTTC. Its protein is CASSLVETGGRAYTF.

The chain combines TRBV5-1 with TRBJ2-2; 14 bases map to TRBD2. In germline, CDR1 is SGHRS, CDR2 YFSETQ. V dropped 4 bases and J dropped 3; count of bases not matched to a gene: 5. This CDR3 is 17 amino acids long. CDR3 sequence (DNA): TGCGCCAGCAGCCGAGGACTAGCGGGGGGATACACCGGGGAGCTGTTTTTT. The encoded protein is CASSRGLAGGYTGELFF.

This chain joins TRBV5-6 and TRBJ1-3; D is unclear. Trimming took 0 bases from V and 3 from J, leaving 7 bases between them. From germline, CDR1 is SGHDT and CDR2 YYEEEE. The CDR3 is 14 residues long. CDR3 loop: CASSLVTRGNTIYF. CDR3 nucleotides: TGTGCCAGCAGCTTGGTTACGCGTGGAAACACCATATATTTT. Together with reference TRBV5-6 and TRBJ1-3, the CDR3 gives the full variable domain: DAGVTQSPTHLIKTRGQQVTLRCSPKSGHDTVSWYQQALGQGPQFIFQYYEEEERQRGNFPDRFSGHQFPNYSSELNVNALLLGDSALYLCASSLVTRGNTIYFGEGSWLTVV.

CDR3 sequence (DNA): TGTGCCAGCAGTGAAGCGCCCCGAGGGGGCTATTCACCCCTCCACTTT. This translates into CASSEAPRGGYSPLHF. The rearrangement links TRBV6-1 to TRBJ1-6; 7 bases agree with TRBD1. The CDR3 is 16 amino acids. With V trimmed by 0 bases and J by 8 bases, 7 bases remained unmatched. Germline V gene data show CDR1 as MNHNS and CDR2 as SASEGT.

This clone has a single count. CDR3 protein: CASSVVSPWTGAGELFF. The CDR3 DNA reads as TGTGCCAGCAGCGTAGTCTCCCCTTGGACAGGGGCCGGGGAGCTGTTTTTT. The chain is built from TRBV9 and TRBJ2-2; 9 bases agree with TRBD1. CDR1 and CDR2 (germline): SGDLS, YYNGEE. The CDR3 sequence is 17 residues long. Trimming at V came to 0 bases and at J to 6 bases, leaving 9 bases not matched to a gene.

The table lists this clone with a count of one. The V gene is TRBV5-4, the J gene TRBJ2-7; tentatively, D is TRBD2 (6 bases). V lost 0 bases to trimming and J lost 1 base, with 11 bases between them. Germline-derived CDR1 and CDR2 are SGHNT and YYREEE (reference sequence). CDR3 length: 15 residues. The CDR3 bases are TGTGCCAGCAGCTTGGGGAGGGTTGGTTCCTACGAGCAGTACTTC. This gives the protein CASSLGRVGSYEQYF.